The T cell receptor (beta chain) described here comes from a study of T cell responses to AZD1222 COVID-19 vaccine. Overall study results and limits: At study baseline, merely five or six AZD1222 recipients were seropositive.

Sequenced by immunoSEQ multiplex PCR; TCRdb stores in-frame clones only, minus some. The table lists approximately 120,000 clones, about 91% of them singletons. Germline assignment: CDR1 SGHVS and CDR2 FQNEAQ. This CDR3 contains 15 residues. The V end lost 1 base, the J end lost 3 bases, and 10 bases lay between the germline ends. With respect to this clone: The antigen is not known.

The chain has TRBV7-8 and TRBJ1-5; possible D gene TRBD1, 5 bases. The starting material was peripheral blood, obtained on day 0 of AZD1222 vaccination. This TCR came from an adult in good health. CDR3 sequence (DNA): TGTGCCAGCAGCTTAGTCAGGGCTTTCAATCAGCCCCAGCATTTT. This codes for CASSLVRAFNQPQHF. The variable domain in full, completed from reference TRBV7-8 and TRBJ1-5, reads GAGVSQSPRYKVAKRGQDVALRCDPISGHVSLFWYQQALGQGPEFLTYFQNEAQLDKSGLPSDRFFAERPEGSVSTLKIQRTQQEDSAVYLCASSLVRAFNQPQHFGDGTRLSIL.